These 10 T cell receptor beta chains came from one sample sequenced in a study of blood T cell repertoires in COVID-19. Assay used: immunoSEQ multiplex PCR; TCRdb lists only in-frame clones, some missing. The table has fewer than 200,000 clones, about 93% seen once. The sample was peripheral blood. The receptors here all came from a man aged 50 or older with acute or convalescent COVID-19.

This chain joins TRBV7-2 and TRBJ2-5, with TRBD2 identical over 12 bases. Germline lookup yields CDR1 SGHTA and CDR2 FQGNSA. This CDR3 is 15 amino acids long. Trimming removed 2 bases from V and 5 bases from J; junction bases left unmatched: 3. The CDR3 DNA sequence: TGTGCCAGCAGCTTAAGGACTAGCGGGAAGGAGACCCAGTACTTC. Its translation is CASSLRTSGKETQYF.

The chain couples TRBV3-1 (or the pseudogene TRBV3-2) to TRBJ2-1; the D gene is possibly TRBD2 (5 bases). Germline lookup yields CDR1 LGHDT and CDR2 YNNKEL (reference sequence). The V gene lost 4 bases and the J gene lost 9 bases, with 22 bases spanning the gap. The CDR3 runs 16 residues. CDR3 in amino acids: CASSRRTGLIGSEQFF. The CDR3 nucleotides are TGTGCCAGCAGCCGCCGGACTGGGTTAATAGGTAGTGAGCAGTTCTTC.

This rearrangement joins TRBV6-1 to TRBJ2-5; weak D call: TRBD1 (6 bases). CDR1 is MNHNS and CDR2 is SASEGT in the germline V gene. Trimming removed 5 bases from V and 5 bases from J, with 15 bases in between. This CDR3 is built from 14 residues. CDR3 in amino acids: CASSYAGATETQYF. CDR3 DNA: TGTGCCAGCAGTTATGCAGGGGCCACGGAGACCCAGTACTTC.

The chain is built from TRBV15 and TRBJ2-1, with 10 positions matching TRBD2. V trimming: 0 bases; J trimming: 5 bases; junction bases outside the gene matches: 13. The germline gives CDR1 LNHNV, CDR2 YYDKDF (reference sequence). CDR3 length equals 19 residues. CDR3 sequence: CATSRDRGSSGSRDNEQFF. The CDR3 DNA reads as TGTGCCACCAGCAGAGATCGAGGATCTAGCGGGAGCAGGGACAATGAGCAGTTCTTC.

The chain combines TRBV6-5 with TRBJ1-6; TRBD1 matches 11 bases. V shed 0 bases, J shed 9 bases, and the junction held 1 base outside the gene matches. The CDR3 sequence is 15 residues long. From germline, CDR1 is MNHEY and CDR2 SVGAGI. CDR3 protein: CASSYSGQGVSPLHF. The CDR3 bases are TGTGCCAGCAGTTACTCGGGACAGGGGGTTTCACCCCTCCACTTT.

V usage is TRBV5-4 and J usage is TRBJ2-1, with D tentatively TRBD2 (5 bases). Germline V gives CDR1 SGHNT, CDR2 YYREEE (reference sequence). V lost 4 bases and J 5 bases, leaving 16 bases between the germline ends. The CDR3 has 15 amino acids. The CDR3 here is CASSRTGLADNEQFF. In DNA form, the CDR3 reads TGTGCCAGCAGCCGGACGGGGTTGGCGGACAATGAGCAGTTCTTC.

CDR3 sequence reads: CASSNRQGDSGNTIYF. The CDR3 DNA sequence: TGTGCCAGCAGCAACAGACAGGGCGACTCTGGAAACACCATATATTTT. The chain employs TRBV11-2 and TRBJ1-3; TRBD1 matches 7 bases. CDR3 length: 16 residues. V was clipped by 5 bases and J by 0 bases; unmatched bases: 7. Germline assignment: CDR1 SGHAT and CDR2 FQNNGV.

The chain has TRBV28 and TRBJ1-6; 7 bases fit TRBD1. V shed 5 bases and J 1 base; nucleotides not matched to a gene: 20. The CDR3 is 21 residues long. The V gene's germline CDR1 is MDHEN and CDR2 SYDVKM. The CDR3 DNA reads TGTGCCAGCAGTGGGCCCCTAACGAAGACAGGGATACAATCCTATAATTCACCCCTCCACTTT. Protein sequence: CASSGPLTKTGIQSYNSPLHF.

This chain uses TRBV18 with TRBJ2-7, with 8 bases matching TRBD1. The CDR3 loop spans 14 amino acids. Germline V lookup: CDR1 KGHSH, CDR2 LQKENI. Trimming cost V 5 bases and J 1 base; bases outside gene matches: 4. The CDR3 sequence: CASSVGTGSYEQYV. The CDR3 region has the DNA TGTGCCAGCTCAGTAGGGACAGGATCCTACGAGCAGTACGTC.

The chain employs TRBV19 and TRBJ2-3, with a tentative D call TRBD1 (5 bases). The V and J ends lost 3 bases and 0 bases respectively, with 13 bases between them. Per the germline V gene, CDR1 is LNHDA and CDR2 is SQIVND (reference sequence). The CDR3 is made up of 16 amino acids. The chain's CDR3 is CASSILQVGSTDTQYF. The CDR3, as DNA: TGTGCCAGTAGTATCCTACAGGTAGGAAGCACAGATACGCAGTATTTT.